The next 9 T cell receptor beta chains were all read from a single sample in a study of blood T cell repertoires in COVID-19. Profiled with immunoSEQ multiplex PCR; TCRdb holds only in-frame clones, not every one. The data show about 85,000 clones, around 90% seen once. Sample: peripheral blood. Every receptor here comes from a man aged 50-59 years with acute or convalescent COVID-19.

This clone was seen at least ten times. V is TRBV21-1 and J is TRBJ2-1; the table's D call, TRBD2, was not checked against the DNA. TRBV21-1 counts as a pseudogene. The CDR3 sequence is 20 residues long. CDR3 nucleotide sequence: TGTGCCAGCAGTCTACCCGAACTAGCGGGAGGCGTCTGCTCCTACAATGAGCAGTTCTTC. Translating it yields CASSLPELAGGVCSYNEQFF.

V is TRBV7-9 and J is TRBJ1-4; D remains ambiguous. CDR3 size: 14 residues. V gave up 2 bases and J gave up 8 bases, with 12 bases separating them. Germline lookup yields CDR1 SEHNR and CDR2 FQNEAQ (reference sequence). The CDR3 here is CASSLSLLEEKLFF. In DNA form, the CDR3 reads TGTGCCAGCAGCTTATCCCTGCTCGAGGAAAAACTGTTTTTT.

The chain combines TRBV6-5 with TRBJ1-2; possibly TRBD1 for D (6 bases). The V end lost 0 bases, the J end lost 7 bases, and 15 bases lay between the germline ends. Germline loops: CDR1 MNHEY, CDR2 SVGAGI. The CDR3 loop spans 15 amino acids. The CDR3 sequence: CASSYSVGASAGYTF. The DNA for the CDR3 is TGTGCCAGCAGTTACTCGGTGGGGGCAAGTGCTGGCTACACCTTC.

This chain links TRBV6-4 with TRBJ2-7; no clear D. The V gene's germline CDR1 is MRHNA and CDR2 SNTAGT. This CDR3 region has 11 residues. V lost 4 bases to trimming and J lost 7 bases, with 8 bases between them. CDR3 residues: CASSAASEQYV. For the CDR3, the DNA is TGTGCCAGCAGTGCAGCGAGTGAGCAGTACGTC.

This chain uses TRBV27 with TRBJ2-2; tentatively, D is TRBD2 (6 bases). V shed 0 bases and J shed 1 base, with 12 bases lying between them. The CDR3 contains 17 residues. Germline CDR1 is MNHEY and CDR2 is SMNVEV (reference sequence). The DNA of the CDR3 is TGTGCCAGCAGTTTATCGACGGCGGGAAAGAACACCGGGGAGCTGTTTTTT. It encodes CASSLSTAGKNTGELFF.

The V and J genes are TRBV7-3 and TRBJ2-1; TRBD2 matches at 8 bases. The CDR3 covers 16 residues. Germline CDR1 is SGHTA and CDR2 is FQGTGA. After removal of 5 bases from V and 0 bases from J, the junction contained 6 bases not matched to a gene. The CDR3 bases are TGTGCCAGCAGCCCTAGCGGGCACAGCTCCTACAATGAGCAGTTCTTC. Protein sequence: CASSPSGHSSYNEQFF.

The DNA for the CDR3 is TGTGCCAGCAGCCCCACCCGACAGCAAGAGACCCAGTACTTC. Protein sequence: CASSPTRQQETQYF. The gene calls are TRBV11-2 and TRBJ2-5; possible D gene TRBD1, 5 bases. The CDR3 extends over 14 amino acids. V lost 5 bases to trimming and J lost 2 bases, with 12 bases between them. CDR1 is SGHAT, CDR2 FQNNGV, per germline.

The chain recombines TRBV5-4 with TRBJ2-3; 11 nucleotides match TRBD2. CDR3 length: 16 residues. V shed 0 bases, J shed 5 bases, and the junction held 5 bases outside the gene matches. The germline CDR1 and CDR2 sequences are SGHNT and YYREEE (reference sequence). The CDR3 reads CASSLALAGVLDTQYF. CDR3 nucleotides: TGTGCCAGCAGCTTGGCACTAGCGGGAGTTCTAGATACGCAGTATTTT.

This clone was recorded only once. The chain employs TRBV7-3 and TRBJ2-7, with a tentative D call TRBD1 (5 bases). With 1 base removed from V and 6 bases from J, the gap between germline ends came to 10 bases. The CDR3 is made up of 13 amino acids. Germline CDR1 and CDR2: SGHTA and FQGTGA. CDR3 residues: CASSLMDRGEQYF. As DNA, the CDR3 is TGTGCCAGCAGCTTAATGGATAGGGGCGAGCAGTACTTC.